This T cell receptor (beta chain) was identified during a study of human T cells and chemical hapten exposure. Regarding time point: patch test 2, 6 weeks after DPC sensitization. Treatment defined: therapeutic diphenylcyclopropenone sensitization with weekly scalp DPC. The sample holds many counts of this clonotype. Per the germline V gene, CDR1 is SGDLS and CDR2 is YYNGEE. The CDR3 is 15 residues long. Trimming removed 3 bases from V and 0 bases from J, with 10 bases in between. In TCRdb, the RACE reads were re-called with MiXCR into one record per CDR3 protein. The data contain approximately 40,000 distinct CDR3 sequences, around 3% of them seen just once; the ten biggest clones take up approximately 6.7%.

The material sequenced was whole blood, taken in connection with sensitization to the hapten diphenylcyclopropenone (DPC). The sequence was collected from a man in his forties with alopecia areata. Some clones in this sample may be carry-over from other donors' samples. V is TRBV9 and J is TRBJ2-1, with D possibly being TRBD2 (5 bases). This chain's CDR3 is CASSAPGSSYNEQFF. The CDR3 nucleotides read TGTGCCAGCAGCGCGCCGGGAAGCTCCTACAATGAGCAGTTCTTC.